These T cell receptor beta chains were read from a single sample in a study of OX40 agonist ivuxolimab in advanced cancers. Using immunoSEQ multiplex PCR, the repertoire was profiled, and TCRdb retains in-frame clones only, with some absent. The sample yields 95,000 to 150,000 clones, around 95% seen once. Here the sequenced sample was CD4+ or CD8+ T cells sorted from blood, taken in a trial of the OX40 agonist ivuxolimab. The source of these receptors is an adult with an advanced solid tumor such as melanoma, head and neck, liver or kidney cancer. CDR3s include the opening cysteine and the closing phenylalanine or tryptophan. A D gene is named only where the DNA matches it firmly. The listing skips clone size in some rows; elsewhere it reads once, few, many or a size class.

abundance,v_gene,d_gene,j_gene,CDR3nt,CDR3aa
-,TRBV5-1,-,TRBJ2-5,TGCGCCAGCAGCCAAGGGAACTTCCAAGAGACCCAGTACTTC,CASSQGNFQETQYF
-,TRBV5-1,-,TRBJ2-7,TGCGCCAGCGGGATCGGGACAACCGCCGAGCAGTACTTC,CASGIGTTAEQYF
-,TRBV18,-,TRBJ2-5,TGTGCCAGCTCATCGTACCAAGAGACCCAGTACTTC,CASSSYQETQYF
-,TRBV14,-,TRBJ1-1,TGTGCCAGCAGCCAATTAAGGATGAAGAACACTGAAGCTTTCTTT,CASSQLRMKNTEAFF
-,TRBV19,-,TRBJ1-5,TGTGCCAGTAGTATAGAGAAAGGGGGGTGGGGTCAGCCCCAGCATTTT,CASSIEKGGWGQPQHF
-,TRBV11-1,-,TRBJ1-4,TGTGCCAGCAGCTTAGATGGCAGAACTAATGAAAAACTGTTTTTT,CASSLDGRTNEKLFF
once,TRBV2,TRBD2,TRBJ2-1,TGTGCCAGCAGTGAAGCGCTTAAGCGGGGGGCCTCGGATGAGCAGTTCTTC,CASSEALKRGASDEQFF
once,TRBV5-6,-,TRBJ1-1,TGTGCCAGCAGCCTCGGACCGAACACTGAAGCTTTCTTT,CASSLGPNTEAFF
-,TRBV7-9,-,TRBJ2-5,TGTGCCAGCAGCTCCCGACGGGACCGGAGCCAAGAGACCCAGTACTTC,CASSSRRDRSQETQYF
-,TRBV28,-,TRBJ1-2,TGTGCCAGCAGCCCTCTCCCCTATGAGGGGCTCACGGGCTATGGCTACACCTTC,CASSPLPYEGLTGYGYTF
-,TRBV5-1,-,TRBJ2-7,TGCGCCAGCAGCTCCGGGACCGTTGGGAGCTACGAGCAGTACTTC,CASSSGTVGSYEQYF
-,TRBV11-2,TRBD2,TRBJ2-1,TGTGCCAGCAGCTTATCCCCGACTAGCGGGTACTACAATGAGCAGTTCTTC,CASSLSPTSGYYNEQFF
-,TRBV5-6,-,TRBJ2-7,TGTGCCAGCAGCCCTAGTGGCAGGGCCTCCTACGAGCAGTACTTC,CASSPSGRASYEQYF
-,TRBV9,-,TRBJ2-3,TGTGCCAGCAGCGTGGCAGTTCCCGGGACACGGGAATGGTATTTT,CASSVAVPGTREWYF
-,TRBV7-9,TRBD2,TRBJ2-7,TGTGCCAGCAGCTTAGGGGAGGGTTTCTCCTACGAGCAGTACTTC,CASSLGEGFSYEQYF
-,TRBV19,-,TRBJ1-1,TGTGCCAGTAGTCTCGGACCGAAGGGCACTGAAGCTTTCTTT,CASSLGPKGTEAFF
-,TRBV19,TRBD1,TRBJ2-3,TGTGCCATCGGGCGGGGACAGGGGTTCACAGATACGCAGTATTTT,CAIGRGQGFTDTQYF
-,TRBV7-2,-,TRBJ2-3,TGTGCCAGCAGCTCTCAACAGGGTGCAGATACGCAGTATTTT,CASSSQQGADTQYF
-,TRBV5-1,TRBD1,TRBJ2-7,TGCGCCAGCAGTGTACAACGGACAGGGGAACGGGCGGCCTACGAGCAGTACTTC,CASSVQRTGERAAYEQYF
-,TRBV28,-,TRBJ1-1,TGTGCCAGCAGTTCTCCGGGGGCGGGCCTGAACACTGAAGCTTTCTTT,CASSSPGAGLNTEAFF
-,TRBV28,TRBD1,TRBJ2-3,TGTGCCAGCACTCTCGGGACAGCTGGGGCAGATACGCAGTATTTT,CASTLGTAGADTQYF
-,TRBV5-6,-,TRBJ2-3,TGTGCCAGCAGCAAGATTCCCAACACAGATACGCAGTATTTT,CASSKIPNTDTQYF
once,TRBV7-6,-,TRBJ2-1,TGTGCCAGCAGACCCATACAGGGCTTCTCCTACAATGAGCAGTTCTTC,CASRPIQGFSYNEQFF
-,TRBV5-1,-,TRBJ2-5,TGCGCCAGCAGCTTGGGTTTAGGAAGGGGAGAAGAGACCCAGTACTTC,CASSLGLGRGEETQYF
-,TRBV10-3,-,TRBJ2-2,TGTGCCATCAGTGAGTTTCAGGACTCCGGGGAGCTGTTTTTT,CAISEFQDSGELFF
-,TRBV2,-,TRBJ1-2,TGTGCCAGCAAAAAGGACCGTTCTAACTATGGCTACACCTTC,CASKKDRSNYGYTF
-,TRBV21-1,-,TRBJ2-1,TGTGCCAGCAGCAAACGGTTTCGGAGCTCCTACAATGAGCAGTTCTTC,CASSKRFRSSYNEQFF
-,TRBV7-2,TRBD1,TRBJ2-7,TGTGCCAGCAGCTCCCGGGACAGGGGATACGAGCAGTACTTC,CASSSRDRGYEQYF
-,TRBV6-6,TRBD2,TRBJ2-1,TGTGCCAGCAGGGACCGGACTAGCGGACACAATGAGCAGTTCTTC,CASRDRTSGHNEQFF
-,TRBV19,TRBD1,TRBJ1-2,TGTGCCAGTAGTCCCTGGGTTGGCAGGGGGCAGGATGGCTACACCTTC,CASSPWVGRGQDGYTF
-,TRBV28,TRBD1,TRBJ2-7,TGTGCCAGCAGTTTATCTCCGGGACAGGGGCATGAGCAGTACTTC,CASSLSPGQGHEQYF
-,TRBV28,-,TRBJ1-1,TGTGCCAGCAGCCTTCCGGGACCGGGGACTGAAGCTTTCTTT,CASSLPGPGTEAFF
-,TRBV4-3,-,TRBJ1-3,TGCGCCAGCAGCCAAGACCGGGGATCACATTCTGGAAACACCATATATTTT,CASSQDRGSHSGNTIYF
-,TRBV19,TRBD1,TRBJ1-1,TGTGCCACTCAACGACAGGGAGGGAACCTGGACACTGAAGCTTTCTTT,CATQRQGGNLDTEAFF
-,TRBV7-2,TRBD2,TRBJ2-7,TGTGCCAGCAGCAGGACTAGCGTCTCTTACGAGCAGTACTTC,CASSRTSVSYEQYF
-,TRBV18,TRBD1,TRBJ2-5,TGTGCCGGTACAGAGGGGGCGCATGAGACCCAGTACTTC,CAGTEGAHETQYF
-,TRBV5-5,-,TRBJ2-7,TGTGCCAGCAGCTTGCAAGGAGCCTACGAGCAGTACTTC,CASSLQGAYEQYF
-,TRBV9,TRBD1,TRBJ2-2,TGTGCCAGCAGCCCTCGGAACAGGGGGTCCGGGGAGCTGTTTTTT,CASSPRNRGSGELFF
-,TRBV7-2,-,TRBJ2-5,TGTGCCAGCAGCCGCCCCGGGGGGACCCAGTACTTC,CASSRPGGTQYF
-,TRBV7-9,TRBD1,TRBJ1-4,TGTGCCAGCAGCTTAAAGGGACAGTCTAATGAAAAACTGTTTTTT,CASSLKGQSNEKLFF
few,TRBV7-2,-,TRBJ1-1,TGTGCCAGCAGCTTAGCGGTCGTGGGGAACACTGAAGCTTTCTTT,CASSLAVVGNTEAFF
-,TRBV18,-,TRBJ1-1,TGTGCCAGCTCACCAGATCAGGGGATGAACACTGAAGCTTTCTTT,CASSPDQGMNTEAFF
-,TRBV6-1,TRBD1,TRBJ1-4,TGTGCCAGCAGTGATTCAGGGGGGAGAAAAGAAAAACTGTTTTTT,CASSDSGGRKEKLFF
-,TRBV6-1,-,TRBJ2-7,TGTGCCAGCAGTGAAGGTGGGACTCCTGTTTACGAGCAGTACTTC,CASSEGGTPVYEQYF
-,TRBV7-2,-,TRBJ1-5,TGTGCCAGCAGCGGTGGACCGAATAGCAATCAGCCCCAGCATTTT,CASSGGPNSNQPQHF
-,TRBV19,-,TRBJ2-2,TGTGCCAGTAGTATCATATCCGGGGGCGACACCGGGGAGCTGTTTTTT,CASSIISGGDTGELFF
few,TRBV28,-,TRBJ2-6,TGTGCCAGCAGTTTTAATGGAATTTCCCTCTCTGGGGCCAACGTCCTGACTTTC,CASSFNGISLSGANVLTF